The present entry profiles one T cell receptor (beta chain) with its context. What it recognizes is unknown. V was cut by 3 bases and J by 4 bases, with 15 bases left in between. The germline CDR1 and CDR2 sequences are LNHDA and SQIVND (reference sequence). The CDR3 contains 15 residues. The data derive from a study of T cell responses to AZD1222 COVID-19 vaccine. Whole-study findings and limits: Most donors were white British, females outnumbered males, and clonal diversity was possibly underestimated. Mapped onto spike, vaccine-associated CD4 TCRs spanned it and were dominant at 160-218 and 743-854. A rise in Spike-specific TCR breadth and depth followed two AZD1222 doses. Nearly half of spike-specific TCRs reportedly go after variant regions that carry no mutations.

The repertoire was sequenced with immunoSEQ multiplex PCR; TCRdb's copy has only in-frame clones and lacks some. Of over 85,000 clones in the sample, 88% were seen once. This specimen was peripheral blood, taken on day 0 of AZD1222 vaccination. The chain employs TRBV19 and TRBJ1-1; perhaps TRBD1 as D (6 bases). The clonotype was recovered from an adult in good health. The CDR3 reads CASSMGRGGGTEAFF. The CDR3 DNA is TGTGCCAGTAGTATGGGTAGGGGGGGTGGCACTGAAGCTTTCTTT. The entire variable domain, with the rest obtained from reference TRBV19 and TRBJ1-1, is as follows: DGGITQSPKYLFRKEGQNVTLSCEQNLNHDAMYWYRQDPGQGLRLIYYSQIVNDFQKGDIAEGYSVSREKKESFPLTVTSAQKNPTAFYLCASSMGRGGGTEAFFGQGTRLTVV.